What follows are 3 T cell receptor beta chains derived from one specimen sequenced in a study of shared clonotypes between healthy human individuals. Assay: immunoSEQ multiplex PCR; the TCRdb copy retains only in-frame clones and omits some. The sample lists some 2,000,000 clones, 85% to 95% occurring once. The sequenced sample consisted of naive CD4+ T cells sorted from blood. Subset meaning: CD45RA+ positively selected. The receptor set was obtained from a man in his late teens or twenties in good health.

With respect to this clone: In the same sample, other DNA sequences code for this CDR3. The V and J genes are TRBV7-9 and TRBJ2-2; tentative D call: TRBD2 (6 bases). CDR1 is SEHNR, CDR2 FQNEAQ, per germline (reference sequence). Trimming removed 5 bases from V and 0 bases from J, with 10 bases in between. The CDR3 runs to 15 residues. CDR3 residues: CASSLGGTNTGELFF. CDR3 nucleotide sequence: TGTGCCAGCAGCCTGGGCGGGACGAACACCGGGGAGCTGTTTTTT.

About this clone itself: Compared with germline, one end of the junction differs, possibly owing to a read error. The sample contains more than one DNA sequence encoding this CDR3. J is TRBJ1-1 and V is TRBV2; D gene uncertain. CDR1 and CDR2 (germline): SNHLY, FYNNEI. This CDR3 spans 11 amino acids. The CDR3 DNA is TGTGCCAGCGGTGAGAACACTGAAGCTTTCTTT. Amino acid sequence: CASGENTEAFF.

The chain has TRBV2 and TRBJ2-7, with TRBD2 identical over 9 bases. CDR3 length: 13 amino acids. J was trimmed by 6 bases and V by 7 bases; bases with no gene match: 7. From germline, CDR1 is SNHLY and CDR2 FYNNEI. The CDR3 DNA sequence: TGTGCCAGCAACCGGGGACTAGCTGGCGAGCAGTACTTC. Encoded protein: CASNRGLAGEQYF.